This TCR beta chain comes out of a study of identical twins (dated by TCRdb to between 2015 and 2016). Broadly, across the study: TCR alpha and beta repertoires from monozygotic twins, unrelated adults of various ages and cord blood were deep-sequenced to test whether fetal clonotypes persist. Replicate twin experiments were performed at different times using different library preparation protocols to rule out contamination.

The CDR3, cysteine through phenylalanine, is 17 amino acids long. Only the CDR3 DNA is retained, 51 bases long and in frame from the first base. Ends trimmed: V by 1 base, J by 7 bases; bases unmatched to a gene: 9. The germline V gene specifies KGHDR as CDR1 and SFDVKD as CDR2. The protocol used for the library was 5' RACE. This sample was sequenced with an Illumina HiSeq 2000. A universal primer binding site was added through template switching, and the final cDNA carried a unique molecular identifier so that TCR cDNA molecules could be counted accurately. Specific primers in the conserved constant-segment region were used to synthesize first-strand cDNA for the TCR alpha and beta chains. Each cDNA library was double barcoded, with a SMART-Mk sample barcode plus Illumina barcodes, to control for contamination. TruSeq adapter sequences, together with Illumina sample barcodes, were added in two successive PCR steps. TCR alpha and beta cDNA libraries were sequenced on the Illumina HiSeq platform with custom primers. On the study's bioinformatics: Unique molecular identifiers were extracted from raw reads with MiGEC, and CDR3 positions were determined with MiXCR. Recombination models were inferred per individual with the repgenHMM and IGoR tools using an EM algorithm. The tcR package in R was used for shared clonotype analysis, with sharing normalized by the product of cloneset sizes. To study raw recombination without the effects of thymic and clonal selection, out-of-frame nonproductive sequences were analyzed. The public reads were run again by TCRdb, first through fastp at Q25 and then through MiXCR, and only productive beta chains were kept. All rows with the same CDR3 protein become a single entry with the most common DNA and genes. TCRdb's processing, not the authors' own work, is the source of the V and J calls. This sample lists around 500,000 distinct CDR3 sequences; approximately 15% were detected once. The biggest ten clones account for 0.52% of the sample.

Every donor in the study was a healthy Caucasian. The twin cohort consisted of three pairs of female monozygotic twins, all aged roughly 18 to 30 years. Positive isolation kits from Invitrogen were used to isolate CD4+ and CD8+ T cell populations. Remarks on this clonotype: It has no known antigen specificity. Per-nucleotide qualities are absent, and no much larger clonotype sits a single base away.

What the authors observed across the whole study: Compared with coincidental sharing between unrelated individuals, out-of-frame TCR alpha sequences shared between twins had an excess of sequences with low generation probability. The excess sharing between twins in beta out-of-frame sequences was weaker because fewer shared sequences reduced the signal-to-noise ratio. Zero-insertion analyses could be partly confounded by invariant T cells such as MAIT and iNKT, though diverse VJ usage argued against such confounding for most clonotypes. Recombination models systematically underestimated out-of-frame TCR alpha sharing in monozygotic twins but agreed with sharing between unrelated individuals. Abundant cord blood beta clonotypes carried fewer insertions; young adult naive repertoires showed a weaker similar trend, while memory repertoires showed none. Because the same donors could not be followed over many years, the conclusions depended on cross-sectional statistical analysis.

This sample was also put to use in a study of yellow fever vaccine responses in identical twins. That second publication adds: According to the authors, in identical twins the way T cells responded to vaccination appeared partly convergent and partly personalized. The study precisely tracked vaccine-responding T cell clones in identical twins.

The rearrangement combines TRBV24-1 with TRBJ2-1, with TRBD2 matching 10 junction bases. This TCR derives from a woman between 18 and 30 years old in good health. The source material was CD4+ T cells sorted from blood. The bases read TGTGCCACCAGTGATTTCCCTAGCGGGAGAGGGTCGAATGAGCAGTTCTTC. Translation gives CATSDFPSGRGSNEQFF.